The source of this T cell receptor (beta chain) is a study of response to subunit inactivated influenza vaccine. As to this clonotype: The antigen remains undetermined.

TCRdb re-called the RT-PCR reads through MiXCR, storing one row per CDR3 protein. This repertoire shows around 530,000 distinct CDR3 sequences, 10% to 15% found once; its top ten account for around 9.6%. Overall study findings and caveats: Authors suggested seasonal influenza vaccinations each recruit few new T cells.

V lost 3 bases, J lost 4 bases, and 14 bases lay in between. The CDR3 length is 16 residues. Germline CDR1 is KGHDR and CDR2 is SFDVKD. This rearrangement joins TRBV24-1 to TRBJ2-2, with D perhaps matching TRBD1 (6 bases). The TCR was taken from a man aged 50 to 60 who received an inactivated influenza vaccine. The material sequenced was PBMCs from blood, taken on the day of vaccination. The DNA of the CDR3 is TGTGCCACCAGTGATCTAACAGGGTATGGCACCGGGGAGCTGTTTTTT. Amino acids: CATSDLTGYGTGELFF.